This T cell receptor beta chain was retrieved from a study of blood T cell repertoires in COVID-19. Study-wide context: Whether acute or convalescent, the COVID-19 samples came from the United States, Italy and Spain. Sources were T cells, B-cell-depleted T cells, or PBMCs; the material itself was cDNA or gDNA.

As originally analysed: Estimation of nucleated cell counts was performed using reference gene primer amplification. Repertoires were generated with immunoSEQ multiplex PCR, while TCRdb's copy carries only in-frame clones and drops some. That table furnishes V, J and clone size, whereas the DNA furnished D and trimming. The sample has approximately 260,000 clones, roughly four fifths seen once. Trimming removed 3 bases from V and 7 bases from J; junction bases left unmatched: 9. Per germline, CDR1 MDHEN and CDR2 SYDVKM. This CDR3 is 14 amino acids long. Input material: peripheral blood. The receptor's source is a woman of 80 years or more with acute or convalescent COVID-19. V gene TRBV28 combines with J gene TRBJ2-7, with 7 bases lining up with TRBD1. CDR3 sequence (DNA): TGTGCCAGCAGTTTCGGCAGGGGGATTGGGGAGCAGTACTTC. Its translation is CASSFGRGIGEQYF.